Below are 27 T cell receptor beta chains sequenced from a single sample in a study of shared clonotypes between healthy human individuals. Positively selected for CCR7, the CD45RO-negative cells used as naive CD8 cells excluded terminally differentiated effector memory CD45RA+ cells. This table comes from immunoSEQ multiplex PCR, and its TCRdb copy is limited to in-frame clones, with some not included. Of roughly 2.1 million clones in the sample, 93% were seen once. What was sequenced was naive CD8+ T cells from PBMCs. The receptors were sampled from a young man in good health. Some clones in this sample may be carry-over from other donors' samples.

This clone was counted a few times. Other nucleotide sequences in the sample specify the same CDR3. This chain joins TRBV27 and TRBJ2-7; a possible D gene is TRBD2 (5 bases). The CDR3 covers 13 residues. Trimming cost V 2 bases and J 2 bases, with 7 bases left between them. Germline CDR1 MNHEY, CDR2 SMNVEV (reference sequence). This chain's CDR3 is CASSLGLTYEQYF. The CDR3, as DNA: TGTGCCAGCAGTTTAGGACTCACCTACGAGCAGTACTTC.

In DNA form, the CDR3 reads TGTGCCAGCAGTCCCGAGTACAGGGACTCCTACAATGAGCAGTTCTTC. Its translation: CASSPEYRDSYNEQFF. The chain uses TRBV27 and TRBJ2-1; D is perhaps TRBD1 (6 bases). The CDR3 covers 16 residues. V lost 5 bases, J lost 0 bases, and 14 bases lay in between. Germline loops: CDR1 MNHEY, CDR2 SMNVEV (reference sequence).

The V and J genes are TRBV18 and TRBJ2-7, with D uncertain. The length of the CDR3 is 16 residues. CDR1 and CDR2 from the germline V gene are KGHSH and LQKENI. Trimming left V 3 bases short and J 3 bases short, with 18 bases between. The CDR3 DNA is TGTGCCAGCTCACCGTCGTTGAAGCAGGAAGACTACGAGCAGTACTTC. Translation: CASSPSLKQEDYEQYF.

The chain links TRBV27 to TRBJ2-1; 14 nucleotides line up with TRBD2. The CDR3 contains 17 residues. The trim removed 10 bases at V and 6 bases at J, leaving 14 bases unmatched. CDR1 MNHEY and CDR2 SMNVEV come from the germline V gene (reference sequence). The CDR3 DNA reads as TGTGCCACAAAGCGGACTAGCGGGAGGTCCCTCGGCAATGAGCAGTTCTTC. This translates into CATKRTSGRSLGNEQFF.

Turning to this clone: Other DNA variants within this sample encode the same CDR3. This chain links TRBV27 with TRBJ2-7, with no clear D. The CDR3 length is 13 residues. CDR1 and CDR2 from the germline V gene are MNHEY and SMNVEV (reference sequence). Trimming left V 2 bases short and J 0 bases short, with 5 bases between. The CDR3 sequence: CASSLTVSYEQYF. CDR3 sequence (DNA): TGTGCCAGCAGTTTAACCGTCTCCTACGAGCAGTACTTC.

The genes are TRBV28 and TRBJ2-4; 10 bases agree with TRBD2. The V gene end was trimmed by 2 bases and the J gene end by 5 bases; junction bases not matched to a gene: 9. CDR3 length equals 17 residues. Looked up from germline, CDR1 is MDHEN and CDR2 is SYDVKM. This chain's CDR3 is CASSLSRSLAGENIQYF. The CDR3 DNA sequence: TGTGCCAGCAGTTTAAGCCGATCTCTAGCGGGAGAAAACATTCAGTACTTC.

This chain connects TRBV6-6 to TRBJ1-1, with no clear D. The CDR3 spans 13 residues. Trimming stripped 6 bases from V and 6 bases from J, with 14 bases between. Germline loops: CDR1 MNHNY, CDR2 SVGAGI (reference sequence). CDR3 nucleotide sequence: TGTGCCAGCAGCCCCCTCAGAGGCGCTGAAGCTTTCTTT. Protein product: CASSPLRGAEAFF.

This chain joins TRBV7-8 and TRBJ1-4; 7 bases map to TRBD1. The CDR3 has 15 residues. Germline V gene sequence: CDR1 SGHVS, CDR2 FQNEAQ. The ends lost 1 base at V and 5 bases at J; junction bases unmatched: 4. CDR3 in amino acids: CASSLEGAINEKLFF. The CDR3 DNA is TGTGCCAGCAGCTTAGAGGGGGCCATAAATGAAAAACTGTTTTTT.

This CDR3 is CASSTDPADMNTEAFF. CDR3 in DNA: TGTGCCAGCAGCACCGACCCGGCAGACATGAACACTGAAGCTTTCTTT. This chain connects TRBV5-8 to TRBJ1-1, with D uncertain. Germline assignment: CDR1 SGHTS and CDR2 YDEGEE. The V end lost 4 bases, the J end lost 0 bases, and 16 bases lay between the germline ends. The CDR3 sequence is 16 residues long.

The chain is built from TRBV18 and TRBJ2-1; 10 nucleotides match TRBD1. Germline V gene data show CDR1 as KGHSH and CDR2 as LQKENI. The CDR3 has 13 amino acids. The V gene end was trimmed by 8 bases and the J gene end by 7 bases; junction bases not matched to a gene: 5. DNA of the CDR3: TGTGCCAGCCCGAGGGGACAGGGGAATGAGCAGTTCTTC. Its protein is CASPRGQGNEQFF.

The rearrangement links TRBV29-1 to TRBJ1-2; TRBD1 matches 7 bases. With 5 bases clipped from V and 3 bases from J, the junction kept 9 bases outside the gene matches. There are 14 residues in the CDR3. Per germline, CDR1 SQVTM and CDR2 ANQGSEA. CDR3 coding DNA: TGCAGCGTTCCCGCGGACAGGAAAGACTATGGCTACACCTTC. Translating gives CSVPADRKDYGYTF.

Concerning this clone: This may be a read error, as it is one base from a much larger clone. This specimen includes other DNA sequences encoding the same CDR3. The rearrangement uses TRBV5-5 and TRBJ2-7; D uncertain. This CDR3 has 11 amino acids. Looked up from germline, CDR1 is SGHKS and CDR2 is YYEKEE (reference sequence). The V gene lost 4 bases and the J gene lost 0 bases, with 2 bases spanning the gap. DNA for the CDR3: TGTGCCAGCAGCCCCTCCTACGAGCAGTACTTC. It translates to CASSPSYEQYF. The complete variable domain, with remaining parts taken from reference TRBV5-5 and TRBJ2-7, reads DAGVTQSPTHLIKTRGQQVTLRCSPISGHKSVSWYQQVLGQGPQFIFQYYEKEERGRGNFPDRFSARQFPNYSSELNVNALLLGDSALYLCASSPSYEQYFGPGTRLTVT.

This clone was seen only once. The rearrangement joins TRBV9 to TRBJ2-1, with no clear D. Germline CDR1 is SGDLS and CDR2 is YYNGEE. Trimming cost V 0 bases and J 5 bases, with 12 bases left between them. CDR3 length: 15 amino acids. In nucleotides, the CDR3 is TGTGCCAGCAGCGTAGGTGGGGTGGTAAACAATGAGCAGTTCTTC. This gives the protein CASSVGGVVNNEQFF.

As for this clone: The sample carries other DNA sequences with the same CDR3. This chain uses TRBV7-3 with TRBJ2-7; 10 positions agree with TRBD1. V trimming: 3 bases; J trimming: 4 bases; junction bases outside the gene matches: 0. This CDR3 has 13 residues. From germline, CDR1 is SGHTA and CDR2 FQGTGA. The CDR3 coding sequence is TGTGCCAGCAGCTTGGACAGGGGGTACGAGCAGTACTTC. Its translation: CASSLDRGYEQYF.

J is TRBJ2-5 and V is TRBV4-1; TRBD1 matches 7 bases. Judging by the DNA end, TRBJ2-7 fits better; the J call may be wrong. CDR1 is MGHRA, CDR2 YSYEKL, per germline. The CDR3 is 15 residues long. CDR3 nucleotide sequence: TGCGCCAGCAGCCCAGACTCGGGACAGAACTACGAGCAGTACTTC. Protein: CASSPDSGQNYEQYF.

The chain carries TRBV19 and TRBJ2-1; 9 nucleotides match TRBD2. V lost 3 bases, J lost 6 bases, and 3 bases stayed unmatched. Per the germline V gene, CDR1 is LNHDA and CDR2 is SQIVND (reference sequence). The CDR3 is 14 amino acids. CDR3 DNA sequence: TGTGCCAGTAGTATCGGACTAGCGAGCAATGAGCAGTTCTTC. Residues: CASSIGLASNEQFF.

This rearrangement joins TRBV6-1 to TRBJ1-4; a weak D match, TRBD1 (5 bases). This CDR3 comprises 15 residues. From germline, CDR1 is MNHNS and CDR2 SASEGT. V was shortened by 1 base and J by 3 bases, with 9 bases between the two germline ends. The CDR3 is CASSEVQAPNEKLFF. The CDR3 bases are TGTGCCAGCAGTGAAGTACAGGCGCCTAATGAAAAACTGTTTTTT.

This clone was recorded once. This same CDR3 is encoded by further DNA sequences in the sample. This sequence joins TRBV28 and TRBJ2-7; TRBD1 or TRBD2 may be the D gene (5 bases each). The CDR3 sequence is 13 residues long. Trimming cost V 4 bases and J 2 bases, with 9 bases left between them. Germline CDR1 MDHEN, CDR2 SYDVKM. CDR3 DNA: TGTGCCAGCAGTTCAAGGGGAGCCTACGAGCAGTACTTC. Residues: CASSSRGAYEQYF.

This clone occurred once. This sequence joins TRBV11-2 and TRBJ2-7; D is ambiguous. CDR3 length equals 13 residues. CDR1 is SGHAT and CDR2 is FQNNGV in the germline V gene. Trimming took off 0 bases at V and 2 bases at J, with 5 bases between the two ends. In DNA form, the CDR3 reads TGTGCCAGCAGCTTAGATCAACCCTACGAGCAGTACTTC. This encodes CASSLDQPYEQYF.

The V and J genes are TRBV7-9 and TRBJ2-2; D not resolved. CDR1 is SEHNR, CDR2 FQNEAQ, per germline (reference sequence). Trimming stripped 0 bases from V and 4 bases from J, with 15 bases between. This CDR3 spans 17 amino acids. The DNA for the CDR3 is TGTGCCAGCAGCTTAGCGGGTGCCGGGCGTGGCACCGGGGAGCTGTTTTTT. It codes for CASSLAGAGRGTGELFF. Full variable domain (outside the CDR3, taken from reference TRBV7-9 and TRBJ2-2): DTGVSQNPRHKITKRGQNVTFRCDPISEHNRLYWYRQTLGQGPEFLTYFQNEAQLEKSRLLSDRFSAERPKGSFSTLEIQRTEQGDSAMYLCASSLAGAGRGTGELFFGEGSRLTVL.

J is TRBJ1-1 and V is TRBV14; the D is unclear. Per germline, CDR1 SGHDN and CDR2 FVKESK. V gave up 0 bases and J gave up 7 bases, with 9 bases separating them. This CDR3 comprises 13 residues. CDR3 region: CASSQDVRSEAFF. CDR3 bases: TGTGCCAGCAGCCAAGATGTACGGAGTGAAGCTTTCTTT.

The CDR3 reads CASSQDRGGLAKNIQYF. The CDR3 bases are TGCGCCAGCAGCCAAGATCGGGGGGGACTAGCCAAAAACATTCAGTACTTC. The chain carries TRBV4-1 and TRBJ2-4, with 8 positions matching TRBD2. The CDR3 contains 17 residues. The V gene end was trimmed by 0 bases and the J gene end by 0 bases; junction bases not matched to a gene: 4. Germline values: CDR1 MGHRA, CDR2 YSYEKL.

With regard to this clone: This sample also contains other DNA sequences that code for the same CDR3. The chain recombines TRBV4-1 with TRBJ2-7; D is ambiguous. V was shortened by 1 base and J by 2 bases, with 9 bases between the two germline ends. CDR1 and CDR2 from the germline V gene are MGHRA and YSYEKL. The CDR3 covers 14 residues. DNA for the CDR3: TGCGCCAGCAGCCAAGGACCGGTAGCCTACGAGCAGTACTTC. As protein: CASSQGPVAYEQYF.

The V and J genes are TRBV10-3 and TRBJ2-3; 7 bases are a match to TRBD1. The V and J ends lost 4 bases and 6 bases, in that order; junction bases with no gene match: 13. Germline CDR1 ENHRY, CDR2 SYGVKD. The CDR3 is 16 residues long. The CDR3: CAISGRDRDSGDTQYF. DNA of the CDR3: TGTGCCATCAGTGGCAGGGACCGGGACAGTGGGGATACGCAGTATTTT.

The gene calls are TRBV5-1 and TRBJ2-5; 8 nucleotides line up with TRBD2. The CDR3 contains 14 residues. The J segment lost 4 bases and the V segment lost 1 base, leaving 3 bases of the junction unmatched. Germline-derived CDR1 and CDR2 are SGHRS and YFSETQ. The CDR3 is CASSLKAGGETQYF. The CDR3, as DNA: TGCGCCAGCAGCTTGAAGGCGGGGGGAGAGACCCAGTACTTC.

CDR3 in amino acids: CASSPNPGQGALYEQYF. For the CDR3, the DNA is TGTGCCAGCAGCCCTAACCCCGGACAGGGGGCTCTCTACGAGCAGTACTTC. This chain connects TRBV9 to TRBJ2-7, with 11 bases lining up with TRBD1. Germline lookup yields CDR1 SGDLS and CDR2 YYNGEE. This CDR3 region has 17 residues. Losses at the gene ends were 4 bases for V and 3 bases for J; bases not matched to a gene: 12. Variable domain in full (rest from reference TRBV9 and TRBJ2-7): DSGVTQTPKHLITATGQRVTLRCSPRSGDLSVYWYQQSLDQGLQFLIQYYNGEERAKGNILERFSAQQFPDLHSELNLSSLELGDSALYFCASSPNPGQGALYEQYFGPGTRLTVT.

The gene calls are TRBV2 and TRBJ2-6; D call uncertain. Germline V CDR1 and CDR2: SNHLY, FYNNEI. The CDR3 is made up of 16 amino acids. V lost 3 bases and J lost 3, with 12 bases in between. CDR3 protein: CASSDMGISGANVLTF. The CDR3 nucleotides read TGTGCCAGCAGTGATATGGGAATTAGTGGGGCCAACGTCCTGACTTTC. The whole variable domain, filled in from reference TRBV2 and TRBJ2-6, reads EPEVTQTPSHQVTQMGQEVILRCVPISNHLYFYWYRQILGQKVEFLVSFYNNEISEKSEIFDDQFSVERPDGSNFTLKIRSTKLEDSAMYFCASSDMGISGANVLTFGAGSRLTVL.